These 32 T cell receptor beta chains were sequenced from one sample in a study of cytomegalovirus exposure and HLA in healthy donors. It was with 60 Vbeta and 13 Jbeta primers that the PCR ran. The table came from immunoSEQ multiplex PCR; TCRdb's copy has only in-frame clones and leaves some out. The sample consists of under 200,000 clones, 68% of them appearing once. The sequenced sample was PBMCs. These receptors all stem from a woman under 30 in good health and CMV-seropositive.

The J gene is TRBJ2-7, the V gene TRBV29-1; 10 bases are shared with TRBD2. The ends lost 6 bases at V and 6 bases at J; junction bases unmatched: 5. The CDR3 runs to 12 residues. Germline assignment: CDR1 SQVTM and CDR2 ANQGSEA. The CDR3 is CSVARTSGEQYF. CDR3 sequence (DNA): TGCAGCGTCGCCAGGACTAGCGGCGAGCAGTACTTC.

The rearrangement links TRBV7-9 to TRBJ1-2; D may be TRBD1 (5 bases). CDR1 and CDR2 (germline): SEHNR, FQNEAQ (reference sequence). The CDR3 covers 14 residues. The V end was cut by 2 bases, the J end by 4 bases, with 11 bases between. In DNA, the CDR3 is TGTGCCAGCAGCTTATTACAGGCGAGCTATGGCTACACCTTC. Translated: CASSLLQASYGYTF.

CDR3 region: CASSQQVGGASTGELFF. The CDR3 DNA reads as TGCGCCAGCAGCCAACAAGTCGGGGGGGCAAGCACCGGGGAGCTGTTTTTT. V usage is TRBV4-3 and J usage is TRBJ2-2, with 8 bases matching TRBD2. Trimming at V came to 2 bases and at J to 4 bases, leaving 9 bases not matched to a gene. The CDR3 is 17 amino acids. Germline loops: CDR1 LGHNA, CDR2 YSLEER.

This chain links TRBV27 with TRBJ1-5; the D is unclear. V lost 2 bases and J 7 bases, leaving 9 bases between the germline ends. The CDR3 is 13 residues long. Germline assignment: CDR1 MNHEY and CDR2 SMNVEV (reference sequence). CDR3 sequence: CASSLEVRQPQHF. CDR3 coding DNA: TGTGCCAGCAGTTTAGAGGTGCGGCAGCCCCAGCATTTT.

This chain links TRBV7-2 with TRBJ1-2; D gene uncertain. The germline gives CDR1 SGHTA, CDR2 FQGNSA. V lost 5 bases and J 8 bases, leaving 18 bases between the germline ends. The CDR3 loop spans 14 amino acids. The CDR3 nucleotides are TGTGCCAGCAGCCTAACAGTCTCCACCATGGGCTACACCTTC. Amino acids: CASSLTVSTMGYTF.

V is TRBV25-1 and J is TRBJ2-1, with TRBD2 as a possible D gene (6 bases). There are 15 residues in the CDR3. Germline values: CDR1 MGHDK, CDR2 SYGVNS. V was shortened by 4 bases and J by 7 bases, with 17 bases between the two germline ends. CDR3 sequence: CASSGTSLGRNEQFF. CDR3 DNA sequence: TGTGCCAGCAGTGGTACTAGCTTAGGAAGGAATGAGCAGTTCTTC.

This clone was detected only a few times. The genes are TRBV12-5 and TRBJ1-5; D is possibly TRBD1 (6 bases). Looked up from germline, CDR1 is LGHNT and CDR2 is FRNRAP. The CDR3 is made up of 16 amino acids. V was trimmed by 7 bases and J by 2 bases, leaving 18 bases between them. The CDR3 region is CASDLLQGWGNQPQHF. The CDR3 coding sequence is TGTGCTAGTGACCTCCTACAGGGTTGGGGCAATCAGCCCCAGCATTTT.

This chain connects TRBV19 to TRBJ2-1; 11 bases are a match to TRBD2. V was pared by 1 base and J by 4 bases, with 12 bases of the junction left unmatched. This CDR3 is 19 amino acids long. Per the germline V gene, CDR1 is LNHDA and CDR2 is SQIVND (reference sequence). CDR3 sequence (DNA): TGTGCCAGTAGTATAGTTCTAGCGGGGGGAGGGAGGGAATACAATGAGCAGTTCTTC. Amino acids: CASSIVLAGGGREYNEQFF.

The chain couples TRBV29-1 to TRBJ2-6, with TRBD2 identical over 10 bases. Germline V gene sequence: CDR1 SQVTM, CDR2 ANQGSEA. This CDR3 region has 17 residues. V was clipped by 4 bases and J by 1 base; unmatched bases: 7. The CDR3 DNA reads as TGCAGCGTTGCCCCTAGCGGGAGTATATCTGGGGCCAACGTCCTGACTTTC. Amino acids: CSVAPSGSISGANVLTF.

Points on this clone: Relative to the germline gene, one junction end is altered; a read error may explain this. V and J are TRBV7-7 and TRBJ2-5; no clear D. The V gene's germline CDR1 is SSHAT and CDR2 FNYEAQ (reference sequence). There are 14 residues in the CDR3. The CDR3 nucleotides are TGTGCTAGCAGCTTAGACCGGGACCAAGAGACCCAGTACTTC. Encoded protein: CASSLDRDQETQYF.

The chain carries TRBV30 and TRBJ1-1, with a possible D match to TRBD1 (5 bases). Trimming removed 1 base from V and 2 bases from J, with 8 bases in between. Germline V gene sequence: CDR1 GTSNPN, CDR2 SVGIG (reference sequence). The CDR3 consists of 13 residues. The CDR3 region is CAWSDTGNTEAFF. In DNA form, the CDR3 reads TGTGCCTGGAGTGATACAGGTAACACTGAAGCTTTCTTT. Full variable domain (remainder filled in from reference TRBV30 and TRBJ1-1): SQTIHQWPATLVQPVGSPLSLECTVEGTSNPNLYWYRQAAGRGLQLLFYSVGIGQISSEVPQNLSASRPQDRQFILSSKKLLLSDSGFYLCAWSDTGNTEAFFGQGTRLTVV.

The CDR3 region is CASSLPTTGNTEAFF. DNA for the CDR3: TGTGCCAGCAGCTTACCTACGACAGGGAACACTGAAGCTTTCTTT. This sequence joins TRBV7-9 and TRBJ1-1, with TRBD1 as a possible D gene (6 bases). The CDR3 consists of 15 residues. The germline V gene has CDR1 SEHNR and CDR2 FQNEAQ (reference sequence). Trimming removed 2 bases at V and 1 base at J, with 11 bases between. Complete variable domain (other parts from reference TRBV7-9 and TRBJ1-1): DTGVSQNPRHKITKRGQNVTFRCDPISEHNRLYWYRQTLGQGPEFLTYFQNEAQLEKSRLLSDRFSAERPKGSFSTLEIQRTEQGDSAMYLCASSLPTTGNTEAFFGQGTRLTVV.

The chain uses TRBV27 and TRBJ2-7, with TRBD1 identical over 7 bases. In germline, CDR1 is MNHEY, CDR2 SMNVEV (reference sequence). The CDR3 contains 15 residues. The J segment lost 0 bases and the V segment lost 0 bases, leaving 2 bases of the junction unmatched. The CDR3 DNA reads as TGTGCCAGCAGTTTATCAGGGGACAGCTCCTACGAGCAGTACTTC. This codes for CASSLSGDSSYEQYF.

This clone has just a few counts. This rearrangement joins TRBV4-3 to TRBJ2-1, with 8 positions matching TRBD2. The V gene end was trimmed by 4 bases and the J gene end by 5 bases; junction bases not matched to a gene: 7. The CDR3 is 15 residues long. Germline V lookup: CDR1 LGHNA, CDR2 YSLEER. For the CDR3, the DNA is TGCGCCAGCAGCCCGGGCAGCGGGGGTGACAATGAGCAGTTCTTC. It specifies CASSPGSGGDNEQFF.

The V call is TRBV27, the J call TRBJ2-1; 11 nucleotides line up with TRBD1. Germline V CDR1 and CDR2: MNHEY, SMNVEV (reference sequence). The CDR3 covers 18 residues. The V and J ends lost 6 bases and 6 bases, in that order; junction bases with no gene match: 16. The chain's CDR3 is CASSRLLQGTGGTNEQFF. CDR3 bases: TGTGCCAGCAGCCGACTCCTCCAGGGGACAGGGGGAACCAATGAGCAGTTCTTC.

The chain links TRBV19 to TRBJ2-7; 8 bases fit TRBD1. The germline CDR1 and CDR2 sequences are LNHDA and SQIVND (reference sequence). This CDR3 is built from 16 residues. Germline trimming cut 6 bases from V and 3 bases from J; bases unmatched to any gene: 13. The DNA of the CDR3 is TGTGCCAGTAGAGGAGCCAACCGGGACAGGTACTACGAGCAGTACTTC. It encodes CASRGANRDRYYEQYF.

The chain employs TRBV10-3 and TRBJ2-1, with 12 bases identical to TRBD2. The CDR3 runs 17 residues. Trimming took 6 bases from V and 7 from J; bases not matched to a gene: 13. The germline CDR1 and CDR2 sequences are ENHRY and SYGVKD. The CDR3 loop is CAISKRPSGGDLNEQFF. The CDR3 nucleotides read TGTGCCATCAGCAAACGACCTAGCGGGGGGGATTTGAATGAGCAGTTCTTC.

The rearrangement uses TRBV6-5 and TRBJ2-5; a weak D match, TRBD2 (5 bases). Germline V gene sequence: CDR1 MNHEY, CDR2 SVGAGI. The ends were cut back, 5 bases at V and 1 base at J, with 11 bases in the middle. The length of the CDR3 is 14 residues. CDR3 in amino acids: CASSPRTAQETQYF. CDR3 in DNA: TGTGCCAGCAGTCCTCGGACTGCCCAAGAGACCCAGTACTTC.

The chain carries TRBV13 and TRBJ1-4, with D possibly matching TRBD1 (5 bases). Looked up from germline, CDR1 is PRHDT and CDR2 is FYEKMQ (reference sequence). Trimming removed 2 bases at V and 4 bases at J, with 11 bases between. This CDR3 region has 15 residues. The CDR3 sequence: CASSLRGSGNEKLFF. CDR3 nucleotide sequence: TGTGCCAGCAGCTTAAGGGGATCGGGTAATGAAAAACTGTTTTTT.

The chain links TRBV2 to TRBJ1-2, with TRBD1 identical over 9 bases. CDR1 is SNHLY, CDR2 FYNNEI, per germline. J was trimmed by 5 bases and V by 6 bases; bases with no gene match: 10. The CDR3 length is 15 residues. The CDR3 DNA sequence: TGTGCCAGCAGCCAGACCGGGACAGGGCCTTATGGCTACACCTTC. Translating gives CASSQTGTGPYGYTF. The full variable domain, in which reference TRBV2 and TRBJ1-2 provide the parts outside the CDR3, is EPEVTQTPSHQVTQMGQEVILRCVPISNHLYFYWYRQILGQKVEFLVSFYNNEISEKSEIFDDQFSVERPDGSNFTLKIRSTKLEDSAMYFCASSQTGTGPYGYTFGSGTRLTVV.

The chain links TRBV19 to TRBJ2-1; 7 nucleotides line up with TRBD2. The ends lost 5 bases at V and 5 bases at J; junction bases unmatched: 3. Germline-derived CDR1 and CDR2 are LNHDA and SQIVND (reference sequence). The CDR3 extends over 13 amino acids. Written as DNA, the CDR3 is TGTGCCAGTAGTGGCCGGGGGGACAATGAGCAGTTCTTC. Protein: CASSGRGDNEQFF.

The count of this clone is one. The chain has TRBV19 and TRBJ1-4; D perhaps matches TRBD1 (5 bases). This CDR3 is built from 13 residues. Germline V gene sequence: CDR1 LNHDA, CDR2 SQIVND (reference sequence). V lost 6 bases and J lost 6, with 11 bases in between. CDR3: CASRQGWHEKLFF. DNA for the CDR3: TGTGCCAGTAGGCAGGGATGGCATGAAAAACTGTTTTTT.

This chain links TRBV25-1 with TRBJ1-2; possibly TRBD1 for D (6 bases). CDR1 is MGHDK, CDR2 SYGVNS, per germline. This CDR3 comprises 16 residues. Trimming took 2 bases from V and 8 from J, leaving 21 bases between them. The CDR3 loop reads CASSENGALWTEGYTF. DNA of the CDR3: TGTGCCAGCAGTGAAAATGGAGCTTTATGGACAGAGGGCTACACCTTC.

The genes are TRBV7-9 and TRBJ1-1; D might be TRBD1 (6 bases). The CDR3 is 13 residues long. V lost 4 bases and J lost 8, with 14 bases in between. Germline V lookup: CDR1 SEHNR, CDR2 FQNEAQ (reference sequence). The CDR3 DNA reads TGTGCCAGCAGCTCCCTGTTCGGGACAGAAGCTTTCTTT. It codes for CASSSLFGTEAFF.

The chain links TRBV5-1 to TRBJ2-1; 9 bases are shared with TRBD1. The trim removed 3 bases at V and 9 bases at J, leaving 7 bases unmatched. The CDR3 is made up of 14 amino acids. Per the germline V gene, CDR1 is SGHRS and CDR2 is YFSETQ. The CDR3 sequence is CASSSSGQGFEQFF. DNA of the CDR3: TGCGCCAGCAGCTCCTCGGGACAGGGCTTTGAGCAGTTCTTC.

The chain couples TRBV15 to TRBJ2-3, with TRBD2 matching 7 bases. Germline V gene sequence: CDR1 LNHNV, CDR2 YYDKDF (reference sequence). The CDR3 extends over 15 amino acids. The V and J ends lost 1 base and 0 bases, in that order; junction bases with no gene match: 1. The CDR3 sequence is CATSRGLASTDTQYF. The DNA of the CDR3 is TGTGCCACCAGCAGAGGACTAGCAAGCACAGATACGCAGTATTTT.

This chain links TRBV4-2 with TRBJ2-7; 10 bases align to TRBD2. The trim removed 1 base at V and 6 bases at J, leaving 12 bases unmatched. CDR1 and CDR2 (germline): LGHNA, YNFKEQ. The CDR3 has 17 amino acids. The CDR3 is CASSQARGGLAVGEQYF. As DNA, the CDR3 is TGTGCCAGCAGCCAAGCTCGGGGAGGACTAGCGGTAGGCGAGCAGTACTTC.

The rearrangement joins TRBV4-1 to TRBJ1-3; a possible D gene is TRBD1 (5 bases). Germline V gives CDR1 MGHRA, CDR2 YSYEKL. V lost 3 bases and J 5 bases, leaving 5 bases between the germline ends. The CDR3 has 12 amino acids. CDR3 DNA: TGCGCCAGCAGCCAGGACAGAAACACCATATATTTT. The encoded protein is CASSQDRNTIYF.

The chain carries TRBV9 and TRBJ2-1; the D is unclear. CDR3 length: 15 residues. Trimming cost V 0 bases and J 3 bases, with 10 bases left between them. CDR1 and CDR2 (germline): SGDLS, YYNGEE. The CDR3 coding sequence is TGTGCCAGCAGCGTAGATAGCTTACTCTACAATGAGCAGTTCTTC. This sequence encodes CASSVDSLLYNEQFF.

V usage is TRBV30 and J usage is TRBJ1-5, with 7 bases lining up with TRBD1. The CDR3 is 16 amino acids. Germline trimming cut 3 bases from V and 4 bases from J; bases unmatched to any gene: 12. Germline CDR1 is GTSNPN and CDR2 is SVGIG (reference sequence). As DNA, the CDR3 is TGTGCCTGGAGCAGATCTAACAGGGGAACGAATCAGCCCCAGCATTTT. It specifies CAWSRSNRGTNQPQHF. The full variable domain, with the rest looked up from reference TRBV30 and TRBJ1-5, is SQTIHQWPATLVQPVGSPLSLECTVEGTSNPNLYWYRQAAGRGLQLLFYSVGIGQISSEVPQNLSASRPQDRQFILSSKKLLLSDSGFYLCAWSRSNRGTNQPQHFGDGTRLSIL.

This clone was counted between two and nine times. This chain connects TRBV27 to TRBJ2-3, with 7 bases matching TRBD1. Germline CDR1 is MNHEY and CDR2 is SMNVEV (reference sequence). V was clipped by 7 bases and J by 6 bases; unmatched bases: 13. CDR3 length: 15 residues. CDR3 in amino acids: CASTPYRGTKDTQYF. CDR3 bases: TGTGCCAGCACCCCATACAGGGGAACCAAGGATACGCAGTATTTT.

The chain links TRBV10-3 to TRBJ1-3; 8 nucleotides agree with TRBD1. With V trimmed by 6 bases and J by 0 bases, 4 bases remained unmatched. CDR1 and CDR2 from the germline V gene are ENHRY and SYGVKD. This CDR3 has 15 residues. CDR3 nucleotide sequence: TGTGCCATCAGAAGTGGGACAGGCTCTGGAAACACCATATATTTT. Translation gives CAIRSGTGSGNTIYF.